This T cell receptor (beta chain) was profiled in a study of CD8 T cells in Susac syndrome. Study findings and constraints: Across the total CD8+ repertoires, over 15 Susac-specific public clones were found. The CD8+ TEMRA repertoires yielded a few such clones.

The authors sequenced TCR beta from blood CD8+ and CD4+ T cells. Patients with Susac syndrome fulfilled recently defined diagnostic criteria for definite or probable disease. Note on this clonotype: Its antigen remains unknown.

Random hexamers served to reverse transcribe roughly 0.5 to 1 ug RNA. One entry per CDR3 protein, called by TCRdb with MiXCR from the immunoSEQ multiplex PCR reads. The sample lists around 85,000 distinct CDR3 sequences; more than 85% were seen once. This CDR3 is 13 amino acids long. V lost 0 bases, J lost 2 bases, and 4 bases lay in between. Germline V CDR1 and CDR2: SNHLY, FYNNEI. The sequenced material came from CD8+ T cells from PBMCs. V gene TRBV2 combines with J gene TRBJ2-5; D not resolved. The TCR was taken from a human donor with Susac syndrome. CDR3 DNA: TGTGCCAGCAGTGAAGCCAGACAAGAGACCCAGTACTTC. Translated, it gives CASSEARQETQYF.